This TCR beta chain was profiled in a study of cytotoxic CD8 clonotypes in ibrutinib-treated CLL. The table came from immunoSEQ multiplex PCR; TCRdb's copy has only in-frame clones and leaves some out. There are roughly 28,000 clones in the sample; 70% to 90% occur only once, and roughly 8% lies in the top ten. Germline V CDR1 and CDR2: SEHNR, FQNEAQ (reference sequence). The CDR3 loop spans 16 amino acids. The germline V and J ends were trimmed by 1 base and 10 bases, with 17 bases remaining between them. This clone was recorded only once. The sample was PBMCs, taken after 24 months of ibrutinib treatment. The TCR originated in a human donor with chronic lymphocytic leukemia. The chain joins TRBV7-9 to TRBJ1-6; a weak D match, TRBD1 (6 bases). CDR3 coding DNA: TGTGCCAGCAGCTTAGGAGGGGGGGGTGGAGGGTCACCCCTCCACTTT. It translates to CASSLGGGGGGSPLHF. Filled out from reference TRBV7-9 and TRBJ1-6, the complete variable domain reads DTGVSQNPRHKITKRGQNVTFRCDPISEHNRLYWYRQTLGQGPEFLTYFQNEAQLEKSRLLSDRFSAERPKGSFSTLEIQRTEQGDSAMYLCASSLGGGGGGSPLHFGNGTRLTVT.